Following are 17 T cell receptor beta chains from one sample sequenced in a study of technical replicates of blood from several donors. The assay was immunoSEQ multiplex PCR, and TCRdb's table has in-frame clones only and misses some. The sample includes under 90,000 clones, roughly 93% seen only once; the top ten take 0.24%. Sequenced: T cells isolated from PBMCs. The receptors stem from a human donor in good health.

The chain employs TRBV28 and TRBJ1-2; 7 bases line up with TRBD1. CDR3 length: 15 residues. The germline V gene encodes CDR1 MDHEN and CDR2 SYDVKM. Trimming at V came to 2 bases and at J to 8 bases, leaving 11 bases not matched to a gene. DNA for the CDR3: TGTGCCAGCAGTTTAAGATGGCCAGGGGGAAGGGGCTACACCTTC. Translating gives CASSLRWPGGRGYTF.

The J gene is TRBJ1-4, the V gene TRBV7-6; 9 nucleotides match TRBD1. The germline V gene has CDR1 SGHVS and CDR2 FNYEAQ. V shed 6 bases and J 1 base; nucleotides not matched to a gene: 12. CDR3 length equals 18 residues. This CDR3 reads CASSPGQGLFLTNEKLFF. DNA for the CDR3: TGTGCCAGCAGTCCAGGACAGGGGCTTTTTTTAACTAATGAAAAACTGTTTTTT.

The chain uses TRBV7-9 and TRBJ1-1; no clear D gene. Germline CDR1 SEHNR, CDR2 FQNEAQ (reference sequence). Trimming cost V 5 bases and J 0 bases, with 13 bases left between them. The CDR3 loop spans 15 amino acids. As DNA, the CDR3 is TGTGCCAGCAGCCCCCTATTAGTAATGAACACTGAAGCTTTCTTT. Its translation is CASSPLLVMNTEAFF.

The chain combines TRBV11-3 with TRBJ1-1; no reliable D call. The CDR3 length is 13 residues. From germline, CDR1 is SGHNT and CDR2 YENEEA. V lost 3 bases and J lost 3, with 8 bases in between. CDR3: CASSFLRDTEAFF. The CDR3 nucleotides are TGTGCCAGCAGCTTCCTCCGGGACACTGAAGCTTTCTTT.

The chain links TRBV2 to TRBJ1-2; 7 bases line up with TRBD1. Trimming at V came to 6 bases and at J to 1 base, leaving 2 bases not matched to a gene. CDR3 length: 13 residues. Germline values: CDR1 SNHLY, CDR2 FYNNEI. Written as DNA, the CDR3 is TGTGCCAGCAGGACAGGGCTTAACTATGGCTACACCTTC. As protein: CASRTGLNYGYTF.

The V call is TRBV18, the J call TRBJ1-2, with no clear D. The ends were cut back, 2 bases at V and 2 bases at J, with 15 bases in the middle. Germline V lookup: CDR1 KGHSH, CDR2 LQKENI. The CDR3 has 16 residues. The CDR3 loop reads CASSPRTSRLNYGYTF. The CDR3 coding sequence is TGTGCCAGCTCACCAAGAACTAGTCGGCTGAACTATGGCTACACCTTC.

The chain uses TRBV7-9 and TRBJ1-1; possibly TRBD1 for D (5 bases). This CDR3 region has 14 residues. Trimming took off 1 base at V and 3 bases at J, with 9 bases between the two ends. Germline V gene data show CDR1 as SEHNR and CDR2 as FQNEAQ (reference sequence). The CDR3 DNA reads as TGTGCCAGCAGCTTAGAGGGGATACACACTGAAGCTTTCTTT. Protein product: CASSLEGIHTEAFF.

CDR3: CASSSPRDSHTDTQYF. CDR3 DNA sequence: TGTGCCAGCAGTTCGCCGCGGGACTCTCACACAGATACGCAGTATTTT. The V and J genes are TRBV27 and TRBJ2-3, with a weak D call TRBD2 (6 bases). Germline V gives CDR1 MNHEY, CDR2 SMNVEV (reference sequence). V was shortened by 4 bases and J by 2 bases, with 16 bases between the two germline ends. This CDR3 is 16 amino acids long.

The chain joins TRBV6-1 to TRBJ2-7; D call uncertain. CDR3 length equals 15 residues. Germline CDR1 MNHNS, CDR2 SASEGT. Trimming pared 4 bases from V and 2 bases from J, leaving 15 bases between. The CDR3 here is CASSALDWNTYEQYF. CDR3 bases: TGTGCCAGCAGTGCGCTAGACTGGAACACCTACGAGCAGTACTTC.

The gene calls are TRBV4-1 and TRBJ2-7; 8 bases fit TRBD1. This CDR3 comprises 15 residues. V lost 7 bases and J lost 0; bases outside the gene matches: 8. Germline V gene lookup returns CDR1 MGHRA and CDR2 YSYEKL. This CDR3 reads CASTNGQGPSYEQYF. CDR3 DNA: TGCGCCAGCACCAATGGACAGGGACCCTCCTACGAGCAGTACTTC.

CDR3 nucleotides: TGTGCCAGCTCACCGCAACAGGGAGCCTCGAATCAGCCCCAGCATTTT. Translated: CASSPQQGASNQPQHF. The gene calls are TRBV18 and TRBJ1-5, with D perhaps matching TRBD1 (6 bases). CDR3 length equals 16 residues. V lost 3 bases and J lost 4, with 16 bases in between. From germline, CDR1 is KGHSH and CDR2 LQKENI.

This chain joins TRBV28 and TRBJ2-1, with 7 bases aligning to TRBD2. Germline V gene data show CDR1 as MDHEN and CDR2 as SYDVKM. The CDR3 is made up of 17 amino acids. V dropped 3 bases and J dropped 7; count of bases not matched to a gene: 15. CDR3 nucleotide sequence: TGTGCCAGCAGTTTTGGGGGGGTCGGGGGTTCGAGTAATGAGCAGTTCTTC. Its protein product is CASSFGGVGGSSNEQFF.

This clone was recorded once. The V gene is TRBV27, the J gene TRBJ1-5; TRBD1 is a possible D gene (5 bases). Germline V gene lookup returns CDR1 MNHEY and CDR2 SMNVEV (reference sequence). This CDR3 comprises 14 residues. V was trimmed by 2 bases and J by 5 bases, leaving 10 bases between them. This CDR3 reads CASSLGGADQPQHF. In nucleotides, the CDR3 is TGTGCCAGCAGTTTAGGTGGGGCCGATCAGCCCCAGCATTTT.

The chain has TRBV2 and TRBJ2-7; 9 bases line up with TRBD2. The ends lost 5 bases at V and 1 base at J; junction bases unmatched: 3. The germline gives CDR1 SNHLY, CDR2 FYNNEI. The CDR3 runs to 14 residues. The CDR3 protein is CASSPSGVSYEQYF. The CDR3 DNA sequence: TGTGCCAGCAGTCCTAGCGGGGTTTCCTACGAGCAGTACTTC.

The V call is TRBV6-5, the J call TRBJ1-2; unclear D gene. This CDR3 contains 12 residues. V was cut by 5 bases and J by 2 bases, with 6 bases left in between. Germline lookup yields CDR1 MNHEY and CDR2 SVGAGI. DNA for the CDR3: TGTGCCAGCAGTCAGAGGAACTATGGCTACACCTTC. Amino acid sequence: CASSQRNYGYTF.

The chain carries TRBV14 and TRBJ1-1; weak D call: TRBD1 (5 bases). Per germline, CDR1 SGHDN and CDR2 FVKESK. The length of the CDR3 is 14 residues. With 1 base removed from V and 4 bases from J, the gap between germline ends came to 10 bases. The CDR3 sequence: CASSQVQGITEAFF. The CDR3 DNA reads TGTGCCAGCAGCCAAGTCCAGGGTATCACTGAAGCTTTCTTT. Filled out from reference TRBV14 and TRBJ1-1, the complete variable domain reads EAGVTQFPSHSVIEKGQTVTLRCDPISGHDNLYWYRRVMGKEIKFLLHFVKESKQDESGMPNNRFLAERTGGTYSTLKVQPAELEDSGVYFCASSQVQGITEAFFGQGTRLTVV.

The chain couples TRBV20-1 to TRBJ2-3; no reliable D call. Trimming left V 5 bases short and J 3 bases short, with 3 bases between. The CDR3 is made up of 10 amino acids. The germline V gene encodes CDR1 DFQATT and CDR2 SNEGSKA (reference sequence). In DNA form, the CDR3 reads TGCAGTGCTTATACAGATACGCAGTATTTT. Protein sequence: CSAYTDTQYF.